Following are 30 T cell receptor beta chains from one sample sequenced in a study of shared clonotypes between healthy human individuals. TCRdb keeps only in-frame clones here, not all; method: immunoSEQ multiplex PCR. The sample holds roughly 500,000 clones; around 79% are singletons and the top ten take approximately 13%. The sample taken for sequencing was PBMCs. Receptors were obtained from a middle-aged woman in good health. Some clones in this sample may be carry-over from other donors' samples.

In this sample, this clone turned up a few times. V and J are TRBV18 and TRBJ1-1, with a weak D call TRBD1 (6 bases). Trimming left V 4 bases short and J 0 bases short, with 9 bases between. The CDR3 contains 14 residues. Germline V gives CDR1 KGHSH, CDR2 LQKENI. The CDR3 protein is CASSLDSMNTEAFF. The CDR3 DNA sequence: TGTGCCAGCTCACTGGACAGCATGAACACTGAAGCTTTCTTT. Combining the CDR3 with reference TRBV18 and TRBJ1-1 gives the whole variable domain NAGVMQNPRHLVRRRGQEARLRCSPMKGHSHVYWYRQLPEEGLKFMVYLQKENIIDESGMPKERFSAEFPKEGPSILRIQQVVRGDSAAYFCASSLDSMNTEAFFGQGTRLTVV.

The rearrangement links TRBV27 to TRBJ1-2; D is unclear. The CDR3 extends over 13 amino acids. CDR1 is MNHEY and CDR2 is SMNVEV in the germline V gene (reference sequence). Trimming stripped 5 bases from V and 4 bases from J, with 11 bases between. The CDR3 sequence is CASSPKAVYGYTF. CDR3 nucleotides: TGTGCCAGCAGTCCGAAGGCGGTCTATGGCTACACCTTC.

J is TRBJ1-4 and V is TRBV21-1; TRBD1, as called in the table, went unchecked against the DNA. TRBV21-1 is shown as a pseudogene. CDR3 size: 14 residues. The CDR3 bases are TGTGCCAGCAGCCCCCATGACAGGAATGAAAAACTGTTTTTT. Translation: CASSPHDRNEKLFF.

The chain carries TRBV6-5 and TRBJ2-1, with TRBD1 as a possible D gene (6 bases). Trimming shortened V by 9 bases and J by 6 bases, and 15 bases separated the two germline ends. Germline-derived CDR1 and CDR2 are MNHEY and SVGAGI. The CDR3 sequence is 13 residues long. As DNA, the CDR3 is TGTGCCAGTTCCTCCGGACAGATCAATGAGCAGTTCTTC. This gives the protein CASSSGQINEQFF.

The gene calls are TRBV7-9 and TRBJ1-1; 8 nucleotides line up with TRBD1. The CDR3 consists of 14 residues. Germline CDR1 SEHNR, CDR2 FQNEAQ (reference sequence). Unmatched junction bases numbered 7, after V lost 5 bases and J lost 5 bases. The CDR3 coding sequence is TGTGCCAGCAGCCGAGGACAGGGAGGGACTGAAGCTTTCTTT. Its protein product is CASSRGQGGTEAFF.

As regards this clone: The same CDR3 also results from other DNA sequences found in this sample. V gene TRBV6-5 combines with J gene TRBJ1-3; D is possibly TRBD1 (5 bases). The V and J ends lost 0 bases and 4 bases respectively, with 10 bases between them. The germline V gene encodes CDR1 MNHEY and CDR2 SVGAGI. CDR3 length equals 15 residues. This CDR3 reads CASSYSSGSGNTIYF. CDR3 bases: TGTGCCAGCAGTTACTCATCAGGGTCCGGAAACACCATATATTTT.

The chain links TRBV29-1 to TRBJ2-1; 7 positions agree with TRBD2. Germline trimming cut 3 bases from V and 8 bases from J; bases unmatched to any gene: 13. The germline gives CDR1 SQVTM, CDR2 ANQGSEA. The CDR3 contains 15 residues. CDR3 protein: CSVEGSGGSTDEQFF. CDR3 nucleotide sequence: TGCAGCGTTGAGGGTTCGGGCGGGAGTACCGATGAGCAGTTCTTC.

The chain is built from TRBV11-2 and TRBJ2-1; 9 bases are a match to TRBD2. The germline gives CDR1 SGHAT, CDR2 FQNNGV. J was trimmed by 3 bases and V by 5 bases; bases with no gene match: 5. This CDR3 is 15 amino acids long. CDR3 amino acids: CASSQGTSSYNEQFF. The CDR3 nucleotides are TGTGCCAGCAGCCAGGGGACTAGCAGCTACAATGAGCAGTTCTTC.

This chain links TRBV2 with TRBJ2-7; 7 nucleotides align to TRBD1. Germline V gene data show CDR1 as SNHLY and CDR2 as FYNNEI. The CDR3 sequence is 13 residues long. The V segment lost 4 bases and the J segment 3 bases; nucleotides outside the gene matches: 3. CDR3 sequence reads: CASSGTGYYEQYF. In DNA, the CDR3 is TGTGCCAGCAGTGGGACAGGCTACTACGAGCAGTACTTC.

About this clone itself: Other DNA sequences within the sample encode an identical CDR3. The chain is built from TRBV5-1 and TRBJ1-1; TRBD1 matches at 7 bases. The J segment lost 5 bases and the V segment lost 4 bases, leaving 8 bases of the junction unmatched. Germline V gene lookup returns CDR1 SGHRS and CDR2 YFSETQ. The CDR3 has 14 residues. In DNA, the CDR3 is TGCGCCAGCAGCATTCCGGGACAGTCTACTGAAGCTTTCTTT. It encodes CASSIPGQSTEAFF.

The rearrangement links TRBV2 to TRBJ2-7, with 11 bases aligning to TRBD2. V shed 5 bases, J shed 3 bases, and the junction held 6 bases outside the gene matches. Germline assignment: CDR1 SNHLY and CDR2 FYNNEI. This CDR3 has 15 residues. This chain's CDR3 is CASSFTSGSLYEQYF. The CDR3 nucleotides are TGTGCCAGCAGTTTTACTAGCGGGAGCCTCTACGAGCAGTACTTC.

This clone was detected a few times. CDR3: CASSLDTANYGYTF. The DNA of the CDR3 is TGTGCCAGCAGCTTAGACACGGCTAACTATGGCTACACCTTC. This chain links TRBV7-8 with TRBJ1-2; no firm D call. The CDR3 has 14 amino acids. CDR1 and CDR2 from the germline V gene are SGHVS and FQNEAQ. The V gene lost 1 base and the J gene lost 0 bases, with 6 bases spanning the gap.

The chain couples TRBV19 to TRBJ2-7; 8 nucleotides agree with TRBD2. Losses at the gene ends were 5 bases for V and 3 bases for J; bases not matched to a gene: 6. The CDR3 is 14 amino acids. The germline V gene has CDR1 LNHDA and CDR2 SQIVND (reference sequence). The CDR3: CASSPPSGSYEQYF. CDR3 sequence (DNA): TGTGCCAGTAGTCCCCCAAGCGGGAGCTACGAGCAGTACTTC. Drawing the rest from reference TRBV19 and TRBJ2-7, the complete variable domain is DGGITQSPKYLFRKEGQNVTLSCEQNLNHDAMYWYRQDPGQGLRLIYYSQIVNDFQKGDIAEGYSVSREKKESFPLTVTSAQKNPTAFYLCASSPPSGSYEQYFGPGTRLTVT.

The CDR3 sequence: CASSQDGARDEQFF. In nucleotides, the CDR3 is TGCGCCAGCAGCCAAGATGGGGCCCGGGATGAGCAGTTCTTC. The rearrangement links TRBV4-3 to TRBJ2-1; a possible D gene is TRBD1 (5 bases). The CDR3 is made up of 14 amino acids. In germline, CDR1 is LGHNA, CDR2 YSLEER. Trimming cost V 0 bases and J 8 bases, with 11 bases left between them.

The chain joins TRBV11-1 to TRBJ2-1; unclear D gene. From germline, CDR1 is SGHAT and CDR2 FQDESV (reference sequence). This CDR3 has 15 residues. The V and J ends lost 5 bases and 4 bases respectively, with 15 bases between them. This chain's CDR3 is CASSVRAAIYNEQFF. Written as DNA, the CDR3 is TGTGCCAGCAGCGTCCGGGCCGCCATATACAATGAGCAGTTCTTC.

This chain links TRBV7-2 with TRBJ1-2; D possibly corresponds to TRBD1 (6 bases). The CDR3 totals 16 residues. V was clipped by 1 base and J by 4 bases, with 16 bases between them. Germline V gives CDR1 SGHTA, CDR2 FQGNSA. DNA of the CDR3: TGTGCCAGCAGCTTAGAGTTGGCAGGGGAGGGCTATGGCTACACCTTC. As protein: CASSLELAGEGYGYTF.

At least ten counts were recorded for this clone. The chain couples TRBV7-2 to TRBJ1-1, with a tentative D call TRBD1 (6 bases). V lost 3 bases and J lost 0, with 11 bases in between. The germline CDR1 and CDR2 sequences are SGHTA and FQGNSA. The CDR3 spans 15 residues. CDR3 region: CASSLMGAVNTEAFF. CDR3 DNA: TGTGCCAGCAGCTTGATGGGGGCCGTGAACACTGAAGCTTTCTTT.

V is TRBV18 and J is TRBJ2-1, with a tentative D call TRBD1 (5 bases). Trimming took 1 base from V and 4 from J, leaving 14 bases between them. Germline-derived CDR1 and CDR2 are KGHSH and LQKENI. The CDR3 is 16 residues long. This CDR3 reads CASSPQVGDLYNEQFF. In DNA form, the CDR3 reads TGTGCCAGCTCACCACAGGTAGGGGATTTATACAATGAGCAGTTCTTC.

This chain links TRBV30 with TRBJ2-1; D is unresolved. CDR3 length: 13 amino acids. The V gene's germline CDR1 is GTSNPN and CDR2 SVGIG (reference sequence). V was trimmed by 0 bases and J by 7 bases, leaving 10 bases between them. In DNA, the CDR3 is TGTGCCTGGAGTGTATCGGTGTGGAATGAGCAGTTCTTC. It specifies CAWSVSVWNEQFF.

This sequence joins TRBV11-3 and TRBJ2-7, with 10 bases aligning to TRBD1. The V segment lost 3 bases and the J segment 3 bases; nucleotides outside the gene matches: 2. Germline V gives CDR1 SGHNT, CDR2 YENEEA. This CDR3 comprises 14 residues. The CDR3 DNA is TGTGCCAGCAGCTTGGGACAGGGGATCTACGAGCAGTACTTC. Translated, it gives CASSLGQGIYEQYF.

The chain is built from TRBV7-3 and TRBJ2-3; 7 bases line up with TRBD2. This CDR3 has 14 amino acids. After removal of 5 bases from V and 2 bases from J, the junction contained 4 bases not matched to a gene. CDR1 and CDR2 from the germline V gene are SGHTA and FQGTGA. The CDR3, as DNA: TGTGCCAGCAGCACCACTAGCGACACAGATACGCAGTATTTT. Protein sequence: CASSTTSDTDTQYF.

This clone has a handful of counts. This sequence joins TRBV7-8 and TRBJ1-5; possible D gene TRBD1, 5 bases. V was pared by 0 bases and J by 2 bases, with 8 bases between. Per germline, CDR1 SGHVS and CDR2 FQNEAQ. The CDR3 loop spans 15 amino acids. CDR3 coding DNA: TGTGCCAGCAGCTTAGCTATAGGGGGCAATCAGCCCCAGCATTTT. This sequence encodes CASSLAIGGNQPQHF.

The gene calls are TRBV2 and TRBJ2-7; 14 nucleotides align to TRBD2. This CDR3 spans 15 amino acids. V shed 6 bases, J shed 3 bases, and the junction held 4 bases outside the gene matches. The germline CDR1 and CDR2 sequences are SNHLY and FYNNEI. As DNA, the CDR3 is TGTGCCAGCAGACCCGGGACTAGCGGGGGCTACGAGCAGTACTTC. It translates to CASRPGTSGGYEQYF.

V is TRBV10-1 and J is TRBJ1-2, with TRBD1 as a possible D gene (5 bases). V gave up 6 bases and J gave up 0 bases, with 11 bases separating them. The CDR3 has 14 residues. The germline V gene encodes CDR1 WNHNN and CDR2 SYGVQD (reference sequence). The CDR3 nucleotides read TGCGCCAGCAGCGCGGGACCGACTAACTATGGCTACACCTTC. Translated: CASSAGPTNYGYTF.

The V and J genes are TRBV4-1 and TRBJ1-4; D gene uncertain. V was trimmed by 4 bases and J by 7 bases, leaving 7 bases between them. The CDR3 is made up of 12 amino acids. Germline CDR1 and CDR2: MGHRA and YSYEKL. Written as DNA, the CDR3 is TGCGCCAGCAGCCCTTTATTTGAAAAACTGTTTTTT. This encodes CASSPLFEKLFF.

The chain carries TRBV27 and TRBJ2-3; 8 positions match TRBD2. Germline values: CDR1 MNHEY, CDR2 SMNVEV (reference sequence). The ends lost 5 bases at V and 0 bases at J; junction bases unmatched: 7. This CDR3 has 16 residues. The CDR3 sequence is CASSRRLATSTDTQYF. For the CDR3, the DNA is TGTGCCAGCAGTCGGCGACTAGCGACTAGCACAGATACGCAGTATTTT.

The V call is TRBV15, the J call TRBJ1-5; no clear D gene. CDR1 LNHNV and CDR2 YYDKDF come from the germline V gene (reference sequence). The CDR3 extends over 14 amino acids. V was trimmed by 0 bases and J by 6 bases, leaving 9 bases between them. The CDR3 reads CATSRDRVGQPQHF. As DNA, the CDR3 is TGTGCCACCAGCAGAGATCGTGTGGGTCAGCCCCAGCATTTT.

As DNA, the CDR3 is TGTGCCAGCTCACCTTCCGGGGCCTCGAACACTGAAGCTTTCTTT. Encoded protein: CASSPSGASNTEAFF. V is TRBV18 and J is TRBJ1-1, with D perhaps TRBD1 (5 bases). This CDR3 is 15 amino acids long. CDR1 and CDR2 (germline): KGHSH, LQKENI. The V and J ends lost 3 bases and 1 base respectively, with 12 bases between them.

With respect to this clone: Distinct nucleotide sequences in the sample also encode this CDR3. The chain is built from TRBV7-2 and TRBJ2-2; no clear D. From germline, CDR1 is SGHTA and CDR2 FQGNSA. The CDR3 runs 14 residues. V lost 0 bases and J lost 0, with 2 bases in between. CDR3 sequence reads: CASSLAANTGELFF. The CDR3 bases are TGTGCCAGCAGCTTAGCTGCGAACACCGGGGAGCTGTTTTTT.

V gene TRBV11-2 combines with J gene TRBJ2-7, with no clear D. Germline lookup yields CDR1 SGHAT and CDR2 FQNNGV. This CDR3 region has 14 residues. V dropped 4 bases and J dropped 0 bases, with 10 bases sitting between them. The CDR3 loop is CASSSSPSSYEQYF. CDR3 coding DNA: TGTGCCAGCAGCTCGAGCCCGAGCTCCTACGAGCAGTACTTC. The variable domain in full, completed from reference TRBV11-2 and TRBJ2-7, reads EAGVAQSPRYKIIEKRQSVAFWCNPISGHATLYWYQQILGQGPKLLIQFQNNGVVDDSQLPKDRFSAERLKGVDSTLKIQPAKLEDSAVYLCASSSSPSSYEQYFGPGTRLTVT.